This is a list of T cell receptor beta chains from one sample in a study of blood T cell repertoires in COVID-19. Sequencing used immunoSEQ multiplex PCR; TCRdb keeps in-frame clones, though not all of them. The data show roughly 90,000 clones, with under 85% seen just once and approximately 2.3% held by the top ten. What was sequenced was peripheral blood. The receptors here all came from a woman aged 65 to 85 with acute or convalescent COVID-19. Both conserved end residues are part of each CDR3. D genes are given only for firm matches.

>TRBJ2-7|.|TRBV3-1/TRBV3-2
CASSQMRLPSHEQYF
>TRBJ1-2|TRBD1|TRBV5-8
CASSPGQGVGYTF
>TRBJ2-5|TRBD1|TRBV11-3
CASSLNSRGETQYF
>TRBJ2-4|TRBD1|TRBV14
CASSQVAGTGVTKNIQYF
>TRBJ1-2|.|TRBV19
CASSITGTTNYGYTF
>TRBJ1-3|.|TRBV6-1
CASSERPPGGNTIYF
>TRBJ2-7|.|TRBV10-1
CAGLQGVDYEQYF
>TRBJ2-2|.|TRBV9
CASSGHRDTGELFF
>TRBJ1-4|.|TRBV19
CASSITGANEKLFF
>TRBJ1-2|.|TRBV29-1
CSVVGLGYTF
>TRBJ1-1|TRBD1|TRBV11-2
CASSWTGSDTEAFF
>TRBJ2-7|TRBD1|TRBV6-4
CASSGNRQGAVYEQYF
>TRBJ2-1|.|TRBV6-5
CASSYGSGEFF
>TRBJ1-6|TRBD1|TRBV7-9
CASSFTGDSPLHF
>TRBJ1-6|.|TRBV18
CASSPNRDSSPLHF
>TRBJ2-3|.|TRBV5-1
CASSFTVTDTQYF
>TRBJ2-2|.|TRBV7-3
CASSLNGNGELFF
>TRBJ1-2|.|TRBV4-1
CASSRDGSYGYTF
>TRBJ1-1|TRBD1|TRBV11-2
CASRDRGYTEAFF
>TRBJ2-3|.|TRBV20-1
CSAAGDTQYF